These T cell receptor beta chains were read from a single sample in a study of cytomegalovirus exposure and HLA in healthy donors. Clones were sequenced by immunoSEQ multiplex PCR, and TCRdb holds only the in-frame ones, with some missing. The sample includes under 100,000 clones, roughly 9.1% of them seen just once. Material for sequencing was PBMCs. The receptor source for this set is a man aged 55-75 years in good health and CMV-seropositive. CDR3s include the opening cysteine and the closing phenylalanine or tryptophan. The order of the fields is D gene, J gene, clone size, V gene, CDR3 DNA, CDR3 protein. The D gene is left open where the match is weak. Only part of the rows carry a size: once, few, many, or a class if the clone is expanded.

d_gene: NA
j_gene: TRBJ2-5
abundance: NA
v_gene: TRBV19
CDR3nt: TGTGCCAGTAGTACTCCGACAGGAAAACAAACCCAGTACTTC
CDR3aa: CASSTPTGKQTQYF

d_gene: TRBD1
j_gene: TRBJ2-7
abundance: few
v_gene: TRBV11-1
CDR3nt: TGTGCCAGCAGCTCGAGACAGGGGTTTGCCTACGAGCAGTACTTC
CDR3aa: CASSSRQGFAYEQYF

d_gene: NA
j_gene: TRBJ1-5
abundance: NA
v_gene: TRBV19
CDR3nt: TGTGCCAGTAGTATAGGGGGAGGCCGCCTGGCCCAGCATTTT
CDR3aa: CASSIGGGRLAQHF

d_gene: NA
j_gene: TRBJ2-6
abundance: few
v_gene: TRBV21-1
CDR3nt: TGTGCCAGCCCCGCAAGGGGGATTGGGGCCAACGTCCTGACTTTC
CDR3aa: CASPARGIGANVLTF

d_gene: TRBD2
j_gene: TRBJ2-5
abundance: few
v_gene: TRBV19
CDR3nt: TGTGCCAGTAGTATAGATCCGCGGGGGCAAGAGACCCAGTACTTC
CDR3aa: CASSIDPRGQETQYF

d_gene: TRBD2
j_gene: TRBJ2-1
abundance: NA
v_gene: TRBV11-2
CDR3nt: TGTGCCAGCAGCAGAGAGCGGGGGGTGGTCTACAATGAGCAGTTCTTC
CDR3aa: CASSRERGVVYNEQFF

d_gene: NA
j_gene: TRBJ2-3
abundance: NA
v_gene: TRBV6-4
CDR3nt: TGTGCCACGAGCCCCGAGGGTGCCAGCACAGATACGCAGTATTTT
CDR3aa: CATSPEGASTDTQYF

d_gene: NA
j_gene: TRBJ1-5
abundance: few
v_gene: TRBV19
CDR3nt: TGTGCCAGCCGACTAAGCAGCCAGATGGGCAATCAGCCCCAGCATTTT
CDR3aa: CASRLSSQMGNQPQHF

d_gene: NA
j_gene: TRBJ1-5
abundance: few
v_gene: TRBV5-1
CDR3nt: TGCGCCAGCAGCTTGGAAGGGGGTCAGCCCCAGCATTTT
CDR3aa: CASSLEGGQPQHF

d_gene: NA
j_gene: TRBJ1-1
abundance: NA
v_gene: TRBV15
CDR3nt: TGTGCCACCAGCGCCGCCAGGCGATTGGTCACTGAAGCTTTCTTT
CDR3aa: CATSAARRLVTEAFF

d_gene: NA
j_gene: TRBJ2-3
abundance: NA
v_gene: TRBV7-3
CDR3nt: TGTGCCAGCAGCACTAGCCGGAGCACAGATACGCAGTATTTT
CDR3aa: CASSTSRSTDTQYF

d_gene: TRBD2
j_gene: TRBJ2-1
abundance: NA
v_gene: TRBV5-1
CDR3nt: TGCGCCAGCAGCGATATAGCGGGGGGAAGCTCCTACAATGAGCAGTTCTTC
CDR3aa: CASSDIAGGSSYNEQFF

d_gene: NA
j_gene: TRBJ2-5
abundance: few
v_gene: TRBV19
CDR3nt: TGTGCCAGTACCTCGGGAGCGGGTGAGACCCAGTACTTC
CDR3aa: CASTSGAGETQYF

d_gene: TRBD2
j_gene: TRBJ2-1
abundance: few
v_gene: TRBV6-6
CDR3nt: TGTGCCAGCAGCCCCGACGGGGGGGGGTACAATGAGCAGTTCTTC
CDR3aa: CASSPDGGGYNEQFF

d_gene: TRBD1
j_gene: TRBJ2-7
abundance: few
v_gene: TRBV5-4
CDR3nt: TGTGCCAGCAGCGTGGGACAGCTGGGCGAGCAGTACTTC
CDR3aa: CASSVGQLGEQYF

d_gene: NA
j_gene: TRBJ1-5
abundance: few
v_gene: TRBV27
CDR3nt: TGTGCCAGCAGTTTATTTAGCGACACCAATCAGCCCCAGCATTTT
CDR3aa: CASSLFSDTNQPQHF

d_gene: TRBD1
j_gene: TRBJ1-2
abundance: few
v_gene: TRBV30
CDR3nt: TGTGCCTGGAGTGTTAAGAAAAAGGGGGCAAGTGGCTACACCTTC
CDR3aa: CAWSVKKKGASGYTF

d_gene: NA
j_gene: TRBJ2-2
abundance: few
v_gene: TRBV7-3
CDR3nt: TGTGCCAGCAGCGGCCCGGGACTCCCGGGCACCGGGGAGCTGTTTTTT
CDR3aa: CASSGPGLPGTGELFF

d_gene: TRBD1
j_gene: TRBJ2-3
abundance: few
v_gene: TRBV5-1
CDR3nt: TGCGCCAGCAGCTTGGAGGGCAGGGGGATAGATACGCAGTATTTT
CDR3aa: CASSLEGRGIDTQYF

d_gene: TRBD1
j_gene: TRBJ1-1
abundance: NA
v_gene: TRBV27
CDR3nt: TGTGCCAGCAGTTCCCCTGACAGGGGGAACACTGAAGCTTTCTTT
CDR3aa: CASSSPDRGNTEAFF

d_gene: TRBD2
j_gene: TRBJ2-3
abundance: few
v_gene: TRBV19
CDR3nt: TGTGCCAGTAGCGCAGCGGGGACCGAGGCAGATACGCAGTATTTT
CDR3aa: CASSAAGTEADTQYF

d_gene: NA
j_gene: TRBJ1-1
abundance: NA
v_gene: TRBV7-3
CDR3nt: TGTGCCAGCAGCTTAACGGGAGGGACTGAAGCTTTCTTT
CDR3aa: CASSLTGGTEAFF

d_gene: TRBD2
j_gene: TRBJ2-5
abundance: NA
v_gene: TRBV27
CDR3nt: TGTGCCAGCAGCTGGGGAAGCGGGGCTTCGGGGGAGACCCAGTACTTC
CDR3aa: CASSWGSGASGETQYF

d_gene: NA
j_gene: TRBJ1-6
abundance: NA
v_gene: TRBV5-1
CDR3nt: TGCGCCAGCAGCTTAGGTCCAGGGGAATATTCACCCCTCCACTTT
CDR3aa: CASSLGPGEYSPLHF

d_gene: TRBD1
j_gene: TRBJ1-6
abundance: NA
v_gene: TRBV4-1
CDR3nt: TGCGCCAGCAGCCCAGACGATCCGACAGGGTTTAATTCACCCCTCCACTTT
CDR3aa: CASSPDDPTGFNSPLHF

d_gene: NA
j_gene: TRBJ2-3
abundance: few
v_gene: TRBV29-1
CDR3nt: TGCAGCGTTGATTCCCCGGGGGGCGAGGGAGAGTATTTT
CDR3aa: CSVDSPGGEGEYF

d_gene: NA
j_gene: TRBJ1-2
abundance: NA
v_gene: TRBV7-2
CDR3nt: TGTGCCAGCAGCTCTGAGGGGGTCGGGAACTATGGCTACACCTTC
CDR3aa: CASSSEGVGNYGYTF

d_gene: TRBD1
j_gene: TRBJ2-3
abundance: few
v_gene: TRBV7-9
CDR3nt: TGTGCCAGCAGCTTACTCGGACAGGGGGCTCGAGATACGCAGTATTTT
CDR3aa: CASSLLGQGARDTQYF

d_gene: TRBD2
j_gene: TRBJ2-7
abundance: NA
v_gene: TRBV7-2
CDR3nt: TGTGCCAGCAGCACAAGACTAGCGGGAAGTTTCTACGAGCAGTACTTC
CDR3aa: CASSTRLAGSFYEQYF

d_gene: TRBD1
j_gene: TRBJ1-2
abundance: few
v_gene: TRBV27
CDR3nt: TGTGCCAGCAGTTTGGCCGGGACAGGGTATCGCTACACCTTC
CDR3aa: CASSLAGTGYRYTF

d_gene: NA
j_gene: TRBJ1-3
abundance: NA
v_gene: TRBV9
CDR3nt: TGTGCCAGCAGCGTAGATGGGGCCTCTGGAAACACCATATATTTT
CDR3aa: CASSVDGASGNTIYF

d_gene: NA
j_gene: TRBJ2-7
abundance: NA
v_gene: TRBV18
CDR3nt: TGTGCCAGCTCACCGTTGGCCTCCTACGAGCAGTACTTC
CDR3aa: CASSPLASYEQYF

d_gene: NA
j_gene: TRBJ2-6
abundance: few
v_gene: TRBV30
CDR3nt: TGTGCCTGGAGTGAAAGGGGCCCGGGGGCCAACGTCCTGACTTTC
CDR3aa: CAWSERGPGANVLTF

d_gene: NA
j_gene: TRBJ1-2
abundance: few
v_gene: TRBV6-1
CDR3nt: TGTGCCAGCAGTGAAGCGGGCTCCGGGAGGTATGGCTACACCTTC
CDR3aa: CASSEAGSGRYGYTF

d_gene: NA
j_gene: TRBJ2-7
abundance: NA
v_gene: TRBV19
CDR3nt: TGTGCCAGTAGTATCGGTTCGGGGACTTCCTACGAGCAGTACTTC
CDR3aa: CASSIGSGTSYEQYF

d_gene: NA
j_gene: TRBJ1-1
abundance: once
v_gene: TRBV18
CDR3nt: TGTGCCAGCTCACCCGAGGGGGAGGGAACTGAAGCTTTCTTT
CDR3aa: CASSPEGEGTEAFF

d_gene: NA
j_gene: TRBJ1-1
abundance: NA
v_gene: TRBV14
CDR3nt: TGTGCCAGCAGCCCCCTGGCGGTTAACACTGAAGCTTTCTTT
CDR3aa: CASSPLAVNTEAFF

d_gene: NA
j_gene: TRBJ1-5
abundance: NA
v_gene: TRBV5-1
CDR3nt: TGCGCCAGCAGCCCGGGGGGGGAGTCACCCAGTCAGCCCCAGCATTTT
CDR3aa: CASSPGGESPSQPQHF

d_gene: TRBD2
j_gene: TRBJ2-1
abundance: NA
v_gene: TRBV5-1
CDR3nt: TGCGCCAGCAGGTTGCCCAGCGGGAGGATCGATGAGCAGTTCTTC
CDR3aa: CASRLPSGRIDEQFF

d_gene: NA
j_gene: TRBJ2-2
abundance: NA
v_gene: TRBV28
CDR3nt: TGTGCCAGTACTCTTCCGAACACCGGGGAGCTGTTTTTT
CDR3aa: CASTLPNTGELFF

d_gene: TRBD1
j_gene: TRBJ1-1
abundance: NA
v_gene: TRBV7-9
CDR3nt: TGTGCCAGCAGACCAGGGGGAACGAACACTGAAGCTTTCTTT
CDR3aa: CASRPGGTNTEAFF

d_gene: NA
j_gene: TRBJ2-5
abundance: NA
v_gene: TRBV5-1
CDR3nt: TGCGCCAGCACCACCCAGGTGTCTCAAGAGACCCAGTACTTC
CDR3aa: CASTTQVSQETQYF

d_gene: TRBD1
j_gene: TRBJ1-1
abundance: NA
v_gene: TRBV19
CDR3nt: TGTGCCAGCCTTCCGGGACAGCAGAACACTGAAGCTTTCTTT
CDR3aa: CASLPGQQNTEAFF

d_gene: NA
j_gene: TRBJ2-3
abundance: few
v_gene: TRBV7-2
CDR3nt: TGTGCCAGCAGCTTAGGGCTGGGCAGCACAGATACGCAGTATTTT
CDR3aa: CASSLGLGSTDTQYF

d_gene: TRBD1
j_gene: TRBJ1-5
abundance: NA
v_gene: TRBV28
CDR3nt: TGTGCCAGCAGTCCCTCGACAGGGGTTAATCAGCCCCAGCATTTT
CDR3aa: CASSPSTGVNQPQHF

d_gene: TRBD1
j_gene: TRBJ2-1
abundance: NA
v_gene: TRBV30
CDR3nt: TGTGCCTGGAGGATAACAGGGGGGAATGAGCAGTTCTTC
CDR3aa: CAWRITGGNEQFF

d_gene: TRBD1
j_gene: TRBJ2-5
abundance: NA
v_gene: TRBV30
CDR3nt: TGTGCCTCTAACAGGGGATTCCAAGAGACCCAGTACTTC
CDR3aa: CASNRGFQETQYF

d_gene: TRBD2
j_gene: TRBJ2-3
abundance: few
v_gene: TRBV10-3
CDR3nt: TGTGCCATCAGCAGTAGCGGGATAGTAGCGGATACGCAGTATTTT
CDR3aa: CAISSSGIVADTQYF

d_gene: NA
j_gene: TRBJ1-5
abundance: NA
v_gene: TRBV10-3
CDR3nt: TGTGCCATCAGTGAGGAGGGGGGGGATCAGCCCCAGCATTTT
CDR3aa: CAISEEGGDQPQHF

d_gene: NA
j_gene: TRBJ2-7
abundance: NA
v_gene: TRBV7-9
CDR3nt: TGTGCCAGCAGCTTAGGCGTCGCGGTAGGAATTTACGAGCAGTACTTC
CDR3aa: CASSLGVAVGIYEQYF

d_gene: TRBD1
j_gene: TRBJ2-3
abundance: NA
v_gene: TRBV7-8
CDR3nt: TGTGCCAGCAGCTCTCGACAGGGGGCCACAGATACGCAGTATTTT
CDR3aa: CASSSRQGATDTQYF

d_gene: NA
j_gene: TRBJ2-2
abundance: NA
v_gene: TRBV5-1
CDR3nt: TGCGCCAGCAGCTTGGACGTGGGGGGCACCGGGGAGCTGTTTTTT
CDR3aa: CASSLDVGGTGELFF

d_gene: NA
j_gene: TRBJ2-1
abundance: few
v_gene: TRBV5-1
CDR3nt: TGCGCCAGCAGCTTGGCGAGTTCGGGCAGGATGGTCCGGGGAAATGAGCAGTTCTTC
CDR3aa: CASSLASSGRMVRGNEQFF

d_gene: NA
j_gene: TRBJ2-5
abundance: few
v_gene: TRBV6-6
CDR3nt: TGTGCCAGCAGTCATGACGAGGGTGGGAGCAAAGAGACCCAGTACTTC
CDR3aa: CASSHDEGGSKETQYF

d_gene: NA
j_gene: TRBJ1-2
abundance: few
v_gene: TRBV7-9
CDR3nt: TGTGCCAGCAGCACCAGTCTATCAGGCTCCAACTATGGCTACACCTTC
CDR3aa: CASSTSLSGSNYGYTF

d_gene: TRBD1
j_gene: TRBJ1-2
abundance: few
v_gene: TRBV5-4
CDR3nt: TGTGCCAGCAGCTTACAGGGGGCGGACGGCTACACCTTC
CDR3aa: CASSLQGADGYTF